What follows are 32 T cell receptor beta chains derived from one specimen sequenced in a study of T cells after yellow fever vaccination. Each CDR3 protein is one row after TCRdb ran MiXCR on the 5' RACE reads. The data show around 310,000 distinct CDR3 sequences, 3% to 4.5% seen once. The sequencing used PBMCs, collected on the day of the yellow fever booster vaccination. Every receptor here comes from a man in his late teens or twenties who received the YFV17D yellow fever vaccine.

This clonotype occurred a few times. The J gene is TRBJ2-1, the V gene TRBV11-2; D remains ambiguous. The V end was cut by 2 bases, the J end by 0 bases, with 14 bases between. This CDR3 contains 17 residues. The germline gives CDR1 SGHAT, CDR2 FQNNGV. CDR3 sequence (DNA): TGTGCCAGCAGCTTAATTCGAGGCCGACACTCCTACAATGAGCAGTTCTTC. Translating gives CASSLIRGRHSYNEQFF. Full variable domain (remainder filled in from reference TRBV11-2 and TRBJ2-1): EAGVAQSPRYKIIEKRQSVAFWCNPISGHATLYWYQQILGQGPKLLIQFQNNGVVDDSQLPKDRFSAERLKGVDSTLKIQPAKLEDSAVYLCASSLIRGRHSYNEQFFGPGTRLTVL.

This clonotype has a handful of counts. The rearrangement uses TRBV6-2 or TRBV6-3 and TRBJ1-5, with 8 bases fitting TRBD1. Germline assignment: CDR1 MNHEY and CDR2 SVGEGT. The V segment lost 10 bases and the J segment 1 base; nucleotides outside the gene matches: 3. This CDR3 is built from 13 residues. CDR3 loop: CANRQGSNQPQHF. DNA for the CDR3: TGTGCCAATAGACAGGGGAGCAATCAGCCCCAGCATTTT.

As DNA, the CDR3 is TGTGCCAGCACCCTGGTTGCGAATGGCTACACCTTC. Translating gives CASTLVANGYTF. The V call is TRBV7-2, the J call TRBJ1-2, with D hard to call. Germline V gene lookup returns CDR1 SGHTA and CDR2 FQGNSA. The V end was cut by 7 bases, the J end by 6 bases, with 12 bases between. The length of the CDR3 is 12 residues.

The table lists this clonotype with many counts. The genes are TRBV19 and TRBJ2-1; 7 positions match TRBD1. V lost 4 bases, J lost 8 bases, and 11 bases stayed unmatched. The CDR3 spans 15 residues. The germline CDR1 and CDR2 sequences are LNHDA and SQIVND (reference sequence). The CDR3 here is CASSNLPTGIHEQFF. The CDR3 region has the DNA TGTGCCAGTAGTAACCTCCCGACAGGGATCCATGAGCAGTTCTTC.

This clonotype was counted at least ten times. This chain joins TRBV6-6 and TRBJ2-3; D possibly corresponds to TRBD1 (6 bases). CDR3 length: 14 residues. Trimming took off 4 bases at V and 2 bases at J, with 10 bases between the two ends. CDR1 is MNHNY and CDR2 is SVGAGI in the germline V gene (reference sequence). CDR3 in DNA: TGTGCCAGCAGTTCAAGGGGGTTCACAGATACGCAGTATTTT. As protein: CASSSRGFTDTQYF.

This clonotype was observed many times. This sequence joins TRBV7-6 and TRBJ2-3, with a possible D match to TRBD1 (5 bases). The V gene's germline CDR1 is SGHVS and CDR2 FNYEAQ. This CDR3 spans 14 amino acids. V was clipped by 6 bases and J by 1 base, with 11 bases between them. The CDR3 is CASSSGLGTDTQYF. CDR3 in DNA: TGTGCCAGCAGTTCAGGGCTGGGCACAGATACGCAGTATTTT.

Ten or more counts support this clonotype. The CDR3 nucleotides are TGTGCCACCAGTGATGCTTGGGACAGTGGAAATGGCTACACCTTC. Residues: CATSDAWDSGNGYTF. The chain has TRBV24-1 and TRBJ1-2, with TRBD1 matching 7 bases. Germline CDR1 KGHDR, CDR2 SFDVKD. V was clipped by 3 bases and J by 6 bases; unmatched bases: 9. The CDR3 is made up of 15 amino acids.

This clonotype was detected ten times or more. This rearrangement joins TRBV7-3 to TRBJ1-5; D unclear. Germline V gives CDR1 SGHTA, CDR2 FQGTGA. Trimming removed 2 bases from V and 3 bases from J, with 5 bases in between. This CDR3 is 13 amino acids long. CDR3 region: CASSLVANQPQHF. The CDR3 DNA reads TGTGCCAGCAGCTTAGTCGCCAATCAGCCCCAGCATTTT.

This clonotype was observed a handful of times. One end of the junction fails to match germline, which may point to a read error. This sequence joins TRBV2 and TRBJ1-2; the D gene is possibly TRBD1 (6 bases). CDR3 length: 17 amino acids. Germline CDR1 reads SNHLY; CDR2 reads FYNNEI. The CDR3 DNA reads TGTGCCAGCAGTGAAGCGCAAGGACAGCGAACTAAGTATGGCTACACCTTC. Amino acid sequence: CASSEAQGQRTKYGYTF.

This clonotype occurred a few times. V gene TRBV18 combines with J gene TRBJ1-1, with D maybe TRBD1 (5 bases). There are 16 residues in the CDR3. CDR1 and CDR2 from the germline V gene are KGHSH and LQKENI. Trimming cost V 3 bases and J 0 bases, with 14 bases left between them. CDR3 amino acids: CASSPRWGELNTEAFF. The DNA for the CDR3 is TGTGCCAGCTCACCCCGGTGGGGGGAGCTGAACACTGAAGCTTTCTTT. Based on the CDR3 plus reference TRBV18 and TRBJ1-1, the full variable domain is NAGVMQNPRHLVRRRGQEARLRCSPMKGHSHVYWYRQLPEEGLKFMVYLQKENIIDESGMPKERFSAEFPKEGPSILRIQQVVRGDSAAYFCASSPRWGELNTEAFFGQGTRLTVV.

This clonotype came up a few times. This chain joins TRBV12-3 or TRBV12-4 and TRBJ2-2, with TRBD1 matching 7 bases. V was pared by 3 bases and J by 4 bases, with 5 bases of the junction left unmatched. CDR3 size: 15 residues. In DNA form, the CDR3 reads TGTGCCAGCAGTTTCTTGGGACAGAGCACCGGGGAGCTGTTTTTT. It codes for CASSFLGQSTGELFF.

This chain uses TRBV3-1 with TRBJ2-7; D gene unclear. CDR3 size: 14 residues. CDR1 and CDR2 from the germline V gene are LGHDT and YNNKEL (reference sequence). The ends were cut back, 0 bases at V and 3 bases at J, with 9 bases in the middle. The DNA for the CDR3 is TGTGCCAGCAGCCAAGAGAACCGGGTCTACGAGCAGTACTTC. It is translated as CASSQENRVYEQYF.

This clonotype was found many times. The CDR3 region is CASSEGTTRGTQYF. CDR3 in DNA: TGCGCCAGCAGTGAGGGGACGACAAGGGGGACGCAGTATTTT. This rearrangement joins TRBV10-1 to TRBJ2-3; weak D call: TRBD1 (6 bases). There are 14 residues in the CDR3. Germline loops: CDR1 WNHNN, CDR2 SYGVQD (reference sequence). V was pared by 2 bases and J by 9 bases, with 15 bases between.

This clonotype was seen a few times. The V gene is TRBV5-5, the J gene TRBJ2-3; 8 positions agree with TRBD2. Germline V gene lookup returns CDR1 SGHKS and CDR2 YYEKEE (reference sequence). CDR3 length: 16 residues. V shed 4 bases and J 5 bases; nucleotides not matched to a gene: 12. As DNA, the CDR3 is TGTGCCAGCAGCCGTTTAGGGGTAGCGGGGTTAGATACGCAGTATTTT. This sequence encodes CASSRLGVAGLDTQYF.

J is TRBJ2-1 and V is TRBV7-9; D is unclear. The CDR3 spans 16 residues. From germline, CDR1 is SEHNR and CDR2 FQNEAQ (reference sequence). V shed 1 base and J shed 5 bases, with 15 bases lying between them. This CDR3 is CASSLVVLLTNNEQFF. CDR3 DNA: TGTGCCAGCAGCTTAGTGGTTCTGTTGACGAACAATGAGCAGTTCTTC.

This clonotype occurred a few times. The chain's CDR3 is CAISETRTSETSTDTQYF. CDR3 bases: TGTGCCATCAGTGAAACACGGACTAGCGAGACTAGCACAGATACGCAGTATTTT. The V and J genes are TRBV10-3 and TRBJ2-3; TRBD2 matches 9 bases. The germline gives CDR1 ENHRY, CDR2 SYGVKD. Trimming took 3 bases from V and 0 from J; bases not matched to a gene: 10. The CDR3 consists of 18 residues.

A few counts support this clonotype. The J gene is TRBJ1-2, the V gene TRBV2, with no clear D. V lost 6 bases and J lost 4, with 9 bases in between. The CDR3 is 12 residues long. CDR1 is SNHLY and CDR2 is FYNNEI in the germline V gene. The CDR3 spells CASRIASYGYTF. CDR3 coding DNA: TGTGCCAGCAGGATTGCCAGCTATGGCTACACCTTC.

This clonotype was recorded many times. The chain has TRBV6-6 and TRBJ1-1; tentatively, D is TRBD1 (5 bases). Trimming took off 5 bases at V and 2 bases at J, with 6 bases between the two ends. Germline V gives CDR1 MNHNY, CDR2 SVGAGI (reference sequence). CDR3 size: 12 residues. The CDR3 protein is CASSTGNTEAFF. The CDR3 DNA sequence: TGTGCCAGCAGTACAGGTAACACTGAAGCTTTCTTT.

The chain combines TRBV10-3 with TRBJ2-7, with D possibly being TRBD2 (6 bases). This CDR3 region has 14 residues. With 4 bases removed from V and 5 bases from J, the gap between germline ends came to 15 bases. Germline values: CDR1 ENHRY, CDR2 SYGVKD. CDR3 residues: CAISGSLGGDEQYF. The CDR3 DNA sequence: TGTGCCATCAGTGGCTCCCTGGGGGGAGACGAGCAGTACTTC.

This clonotype was observed a handful of times. V and J are TRBV7-2 and TRBJ2-5; 8 bases map to TRBD1. CDR1 and CDR2 (germline): SGHTA, FQGNSA. CDR3 length equals 12 residues. The V segment lost 10 bases and the J segment 5 bases; nucleotides outside the gene matches: 6. The CDR3: CANSRDRETQYF. For the CDR3, the DNA is TGTGCCAACAGTCGGGACAGGGAGACCCAGTACTTC.

This clonotype was seen ten or more times. This chain uses TRBV4-2 with TRBJ2-2, with 14 bases lining up with TRBD2. The CDR3 is 18 residues long. The germline gives CDR1 LGHNA, CDR2 YNFKEQ. V was pared by 4 bases and J by 6 bases, with 10 bases of the junction left unmatched. CDR3 coding DNA: TGTGCCAGCAGCCGAAAGACTAGCGGGGGGGCCTATGCCGGGGAGCTGTTTTTT. Its translation: CASSRKTSGGAYAGELFF.

On this clonotype itself: Compared with germline, one end of the junction differs, possibly owing to a read error. CDR3 region: CASRHQGQVNSPLHF. CDR3 DNA sequence: TGTGCTAGCAGACATCAGGGACAGGTTAATTCACCCCTCCACTTT. V gene TRBV7-7 combines with J gene TRBJ1-6; TRBD1 matches 8 bases. Germline V gene sequence: CDR1 SSHAT, CDR2 FNYEAQ (reference sequence). The CDR3 has 15 amino acids.

This clonotype occurred many times. The chain carries TRBV12-3 or TRBV12-4 and TRBJ2-3; TRBD2 matches at 8 bases. Trimming removed 2 bases from V and 2 bases from J; junction bases left unmatched: 3. This CDR3 is 15 amino acids long. The CDR3: CASSLLAGYTDTQYF. Written as DNA, the CDR3 is TGTGCCAGCAGTTTATTAGCGGGGTACACAGATACGCAGTATTTT.

The V and J genes are TRBV24-1 and TRBJ1-3, with a weak D call TRBD1 (6 bases). Germline assignment: CDR1 KGHDR and CDR2 SFDVKD. This CDR3 has 18 residues. Deletions cut 0 bases from V and 0 bases from J, with 14 bases between. CDR3 loop: CATSDLGAGAGSGNTIYF. DNA for the CDR3: TGTGCCACCAGTGATTTGGGCGCGGGGGCCGGCTCTGGAAACACCATATATTTT.

The chain uses TRBV6-5 and TRBJ1-1, with TRBD1 matching over 7 bases. The length of the CDR3 is 13 residues. CDR1 MNHEY and CDR2 SVGAGI come from the germline V gene. V lost 6 bases to trimming and J lost 6 bases; unmatched junction nucleotides: 7. The chain's CDR3 is CASSVRQGPEAFF. In DNA, the CDR3 is TGTGCCAGCAGCGTTAGACAGGGCCCTGAAGCTTTCTTT.

This clonotype was counted between two and nine times. The CDR3 here is CASSERRANTEAFF. CDR3 bases: TGTGCCAGCAGTGAGCGGAGGGCGAACACTGAAGCTTTCTTT. The chain joins TRBV6-1 to TRBJ1-1; D is unresolved. This CDR3 has 14 amino acids. With 3 bases removed from V and 1 base from J, the gap between germline ends came to 9 bases. The germline CDR1 and CDR2 sequences are MNHNS and SASEGT.

This clonotype was picked up a small number of times. The CDR3 DNA is TGCGCCAGCAGCCAACGGGAGGGGGCAGATACGCAGTATTTT. This codes for CASSQREGADTQYF. This rearrangement joins TRBV4-1 to TRBJ2-3; TRBD2 matches at 8 bases. Per germline, CDR1 MGHRA and CDR2 YSYEKL. V trimming: 2 bases; J trimming: 4 bases; junction bases outside the gene matches: 2. The CDR3 is made up of 14 amino acids.

This clonotype was observed many times. Germline is not matched at one junction end, which may reflect a read error. This chain uses TRBV15 with TRBJ2-1; perhaps D is TRBD1 or TRBD2 (6 bases each). CDR3 length equals 13 residues. The V gene's germline CDR1 is LNHNV and CDR2 YYDKDF (reference sequence). In DNA, the CDR3 is TGTGCCACCAGCAGAGATGCATCGACAGGAGGGACCTTC. As protein: CATSRDASTGGTF.

There are many counts of this clonotype. CDR3 in amino acids: CATSRDLGTSYEQYF. For the CDR3, the DNA is TGTGCCACCAGCAGAGATCTTGGGACTTCCTACGAGCAGTACTTC. V is TRBV15 and J is TRBJ2-7; TRBD2 is a possible D gene (6 bases). V dropped 0 bases and J dropped 1 base, with 10 bases sitting between them. The CDR3 extends over 15 amino acids. CDR1 and CDR2 from the germline V gene are LNHNV and YYDKDF (reference sequence).

V usage is TRBV5-6 and J usage is TRBJ1-2; D gene uncertain. V lost 4 bases, J lost 9 bases, and 16 bases lay in between. Germline-derived CDR1 and CDR2 are SGHDT and YYEEEE. The CDR3 covers 13 residues. Here the CDR3 DNA reads TGTGCCAGCAGCCCCAGAAGGTTGGGGTGCTACACCTTC. Protein: CASSPRRLGCYTF.

This sequence joins TRBV5-1 and TRBJ1-1, with D tentatively TRBD1 (6 bases). Germline V CDR1 and CDR2: SGHRS, YFSETQ. Trimming stripped 4 bases from V and 1 base from J, with 14 bases between. The length of the CDR3 is 15 residues. CDR3: CASSPRGRGNTEAFF. The CDR3 nucleotides read TGCGCCAGCAGCCCCCGGGGCAGGGGGAACACTGAAGCTTTCTTT.

This clonotype was recorded many times. The chain combines TRBV20-1 with TRBJ1-1; D is unresolved. The CDR3 loop spans 14 amino acids. The germline CDR1 and CDR2 sequences are DFQATT and SNEGSKA (reference sequence). V lost 4 bases, J lost 0 bases, and 12 bases lay in between. CDR3 DNA sequence: TGCAGTGCTACGATCAGACGGGTGAACACTGAAGCTTTCTTT. This translates into CSATIRRVNTEAFF.